This T cell receptor beta chain is from a study of blood T cell repertoires in COVID-19 (dated by TCRdb to the early 2020s). At the level of the whole study: Samples covering the acute and convalescent phases of COVID-19 were provided by collaborators in the United States, Italy and Spain. The material from the prospective study consisted of cDNA or gDNA derived from T cells, B-cell-depleted T cells, or PBMCs. The dataset comprised deeply sampled blood TCRbeta repertoires from subjects exposed to, actively infected with, or recovered from COVID-19. Sample metadata almost always included a de-identified subject ID, COVID-19 status, age in years and sex. The repertoires were released in a freely available public database meant as a resource for research on the immune response to SARS-CoV-2. Where available, HLA class I and class II types were obtained from metadata supplied by the sample provider rather than from assay-based typing. Samples were obtained from the ongoing ImmuneRACE study (first 160 participants) and from 1,200 or so subjects provided by 6 global collaborators. What the study reported, not specific to this receptor: Clinical and demographic metadata were provided uncurated, with the amount varying by source and participant.

Each collaborating institution followed its own protocols to collect whole blood in K2EDTA tubes. Collaborator samples were shipped for TCRbeta analysis as frozen whole blood, isolated PBMCs, or DNA extracted from either sample type. About this clone itself: Its antigen target is currently unknown. The sample holds no much larger clone one base away, and base qualities are not on file.

The germline ends are 8 bases apart after V is trimmed by 0 bases and J by 5 bases. The CDR3 holds 13 amino acids from the cysteine to the phenylalanine. The read is trimmed to its CDR3 DNA, 39 bases read in frame from base 1. CDR1 and CDR2 are drawn from the germline V gene (reference sequence): LGHDT, YNNKEL. TCRbeta CDR3 regions were amplified from genomic DNA using the immunoSEQ Assay, a bias-controlled multiplex PCR. Processing in the source paper ran as follows. The number of nucleated cells in each sample was estimated by amplification of reference gene primers within the assay. Sequence reads were collapsed and filtered to measure the absolute abundance of every unique TCRbeta CDR3 rearrangement. For each sample, productive Simpson clonality was calculated as the square root of Simpson's diversity index across productive rearrangements. TCRdb stores this immuneACCESS table with in-frame sequences only. Part of the clones is absent; in the studies checked, under half of the shortfall reflects unresolved V genes, and no reason is known for the rest. That table gives V, J and clone size, and the DNA gave D and trimming. A total of around 61,000 clones appear in this sample, around 84% of them only once. In total, the top ten clones hold around 3.5% of the sample.

Here the chain combines TRBV3-1 (or the pseudogene TRBV3-2) and TRBJ2-7; no D segment can be confidently identified. The sample was peripheral blood. The receptor's source is a man aged 45 to 65 with active COVID-19. The nucleotides read TGTGCCAGCAGCCAAGATCGGTCTAACGAGCAGTACTTC. It codes for CASSQDRSNEQYF.